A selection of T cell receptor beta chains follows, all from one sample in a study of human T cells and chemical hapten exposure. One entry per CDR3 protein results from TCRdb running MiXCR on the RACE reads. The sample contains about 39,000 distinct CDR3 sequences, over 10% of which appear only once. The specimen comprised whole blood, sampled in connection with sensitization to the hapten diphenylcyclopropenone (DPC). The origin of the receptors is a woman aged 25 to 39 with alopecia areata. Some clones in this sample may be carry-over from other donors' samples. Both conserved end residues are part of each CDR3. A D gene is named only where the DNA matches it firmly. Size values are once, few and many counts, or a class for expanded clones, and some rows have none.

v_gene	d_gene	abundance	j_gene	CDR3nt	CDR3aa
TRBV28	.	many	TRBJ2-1	TGTGCCAGTAAACGGGATCACTACAATGAGCAGTTCTTC	CASKRDHYNEQFF
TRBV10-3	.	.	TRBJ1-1	TGTGCCATCAGTGAGTCCGGGGCTGAAGCTTTCTTT	CAISESGAEAFF
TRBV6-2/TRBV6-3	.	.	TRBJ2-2	TGTGCCAGCAGTTACTTGAGCGGCACCGGGGAGCTGTTTTTT	CASSYLSGTGELFF
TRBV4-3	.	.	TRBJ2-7	TGCGCCAGCAGCCAAGAATCCGGCAGTACACCATACGAGCAGTACTTC	CASSQESGSTPYEQYF
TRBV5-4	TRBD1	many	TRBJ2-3	TGTGCCAGCAGCCAACAGGGGGCAACAGATACGCAGTATTTT	CASSQQGATDTQYF
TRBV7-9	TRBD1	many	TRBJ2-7	TGTGCCAGCAGCGAGACAGGGTACGAGCAGTACTTC	CASSETGYEQYF
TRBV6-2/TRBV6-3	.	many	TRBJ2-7	TGTGCCAGCAGTTACCTGGGTTCTGGGGAGCAGTACTTC	CASSYLGSGEQYF
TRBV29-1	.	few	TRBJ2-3	TGCAGCGCGGGAGATACGCAGTATTTT	CSAGDTQYF
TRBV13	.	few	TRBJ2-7	TGTGCCAGCAGGGAGAGACGGACGGTAGAGCAGTACTTC	CASRERRTVEQYF
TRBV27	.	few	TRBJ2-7	TGTGCCAGCAGTTCTAACCCCGAAGGGGTATACGACGAGCAGTACTTC	CASSSNPEGVYDEQYF
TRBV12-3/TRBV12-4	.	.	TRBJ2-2	TGTGCCAGCAGTCCCACACGGAGCACCGGGGAGCTGTTTTTT	CASSPTRSTGELFF
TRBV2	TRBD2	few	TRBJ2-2	TGTGCCAGCAGTGATGGGCCGGGAGGGGTCGGGGAGCTGTTTTTT	CASSDGPGGVGELFF
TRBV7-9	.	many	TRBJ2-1	TGTGCCAGCAGCGCCACCCTCAGGGATGAGCAGTTCTTC	CASSATLRDEQFF
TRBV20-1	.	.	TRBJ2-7	TGCAGTGCCGCCGGAGGGGGGCAGTACTTC	CSAAGGGQYF
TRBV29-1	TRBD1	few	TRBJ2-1	TGCAGCGTCCGATCGACAGGGGTGAGGGATGAGCAGTTCTTC	CSVRSTGVRDEQFF
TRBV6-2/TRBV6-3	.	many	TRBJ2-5	TGTGCCAGCACCGCGGACTCGCGGAAAGAGACCCAGTACTTC	CASTADSRKETQYF
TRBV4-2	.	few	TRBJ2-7	TGTGCCAGCAGCCAAGATGTGCCCTACGAGCAGTACTTC	CASSQDVPYEQYF
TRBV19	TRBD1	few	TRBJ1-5	TGTGCCAGTAGTCCCCGGGACAGGCAGAAAGGTCAGCCCCAGCATTTT	CASSPRDRQKGQPQHF
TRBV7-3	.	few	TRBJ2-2	TGTGCCAGCAGCCTCGCCGGGACAAGCACCGGGGAGCTGTTTTTT	CASSLAGTSTGELFF
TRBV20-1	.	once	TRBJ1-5	TGCAGTTCCCGAAGGCGGGATCAGCCCCAGCATTTT	CSSRRRDQPQHF
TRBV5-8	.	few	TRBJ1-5	TGTGCCAGCAGCTCCGGACAGCTTTACAATCAGCCCCAGCATTTT	CASSSGQLYNQPQHF
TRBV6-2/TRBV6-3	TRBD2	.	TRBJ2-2	TGTGCCAGCAGTTACTCGATCAGAACTAGCGGAGTACGCACCGGGGAGCTGTTTTTT	CASSYSIRTSGVRTGELFF
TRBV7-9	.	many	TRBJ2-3	TGTGCCAGCAGCTTGGTATCCGGTAGCACAGATACGCAGTATTTT	CASSLVSGSTDTQYF
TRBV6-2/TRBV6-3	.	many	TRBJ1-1	TGTGCCAGCATCCAGGGATGGCAGGCCACTGAAGCTTTCTTT	CASIQGWQATEAFF
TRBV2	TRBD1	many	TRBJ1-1	TGTGCCAGCAGACAGGGGCCTGAAGCTTTCTTT	CASRQGPEAFF
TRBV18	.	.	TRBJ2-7	TGTGCCAGCTCACCAAGGTCTACCTACGAGCAGTACTTC	CASSPRSTYEQYF
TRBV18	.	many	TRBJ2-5	TGTGCCAGCTCAAGGGGGTACCAAGAGACCCAGTACTTC	CASSRGYQETQYF
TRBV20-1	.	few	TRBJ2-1	TGCAGTGCTAGTGTACACCTTAATGAGCAGTTCTTC	CSASVHLNEQFF
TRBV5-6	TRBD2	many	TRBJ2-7	TGTGCCAGCAGCGCGGGACTAGGAGGATACGAGCAGTACTTC	CASSAGLGGYEQYF
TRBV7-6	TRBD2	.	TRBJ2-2	TGTGCCAGCAGCCCCCGGGGGAGCGGGAGACGGAACACCGGGGAGCTGTTTTTT	CASSPRGSGRRNTGELFF
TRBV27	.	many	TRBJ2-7	TGTGCCAGCGCCGACGGAGCCTCCTACGAGCAGTACTTC	CASADGASYEQYF
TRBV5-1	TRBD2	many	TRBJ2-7	TGCGCCAGCAGAGACTTTACTGGGACTAGCGGGAGCTACGAGCAGTACTTC	CASRDFTGTSGSYEQYF
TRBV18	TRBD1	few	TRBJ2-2	TGTGCCAGCTCCCCCCGACAGGGGTTCGCCGGGGAGCTGTTTTTT	CASSPRQGFAGELFF
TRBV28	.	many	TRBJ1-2	TGTGCCAGCAGTAACCGGGCCGGGAGGACGGGGGCAGTTTTCTATGGCTACACCTTC	CASSNRAGRTGAVFYGYTF
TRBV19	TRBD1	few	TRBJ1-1	TGTGCCAGTAGTATCACAGGGGCCGCTGAAGCTTTCTTT	CASSITGAAEAFF
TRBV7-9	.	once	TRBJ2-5	TGTGCCAGCAGCTTAGTTTCGGGACCCCAAGAGACCCAGTACTTC	CASSLVSGPQETQYF
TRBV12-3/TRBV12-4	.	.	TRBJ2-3	TGTGCCAGCAGTTTAGCGGGGGCACACACAGATACGCAGTATTTT	CASSLAGAHTDTQYF
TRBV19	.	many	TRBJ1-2	TGTGCCAGTAGTATTAGTGGGACATCTGGCTACACCTTC	CASSISGTSGYTF
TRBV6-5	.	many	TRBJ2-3	TGTGCCAGCAAGACGGCGGGAGATACGCAGTATTTT	CASKTAGDTQYF
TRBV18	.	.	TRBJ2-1	TGTGCCAGCTCCCCAGGGGAGGGGCACAATGAGCAGTTCTTC	CASSPGEGHNEQFF
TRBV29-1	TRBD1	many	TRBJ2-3	TGCAGCGCGACAGGGACGGACGGGACAGATACGCAGTATTTT	CSATGTDGTDTQYF
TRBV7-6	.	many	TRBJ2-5	TGTGCCAGCAGCCAACAAGAGACCCAGTACTTC	CASSQQETQYF
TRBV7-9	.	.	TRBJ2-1	TGTGCCAGCAGCTCATATTACAATGAGCAGTTCTTC	CASSSYYNEQFF
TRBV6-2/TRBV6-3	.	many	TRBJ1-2	TGTGCCAGCAGTTTACAGGGCAACTATGGCTACACCTTC	CASSLQGNYGYTF
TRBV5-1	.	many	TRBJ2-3	TGCGCCAGCAGCTTGGCGACAGTCCGGATCACAGATACGCAGTATTTT	CASSLATVRITDTQYF
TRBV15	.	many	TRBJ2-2	TGTGCCACCAGCAGAGTGCGGACCGGGGAGCTGTTTTTT	CATSRVRTGELFF
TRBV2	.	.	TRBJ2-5	TGTGCCAGCGGCCCAGAAGAGACCCAGTACTTC	CASGPEETQYF
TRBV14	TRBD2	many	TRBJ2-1	TGTGCCAGCATAGGAGCGGGAGGTGGAGGCAGGGAGCAGTTCTTC	CASIGAGGGGREQFF
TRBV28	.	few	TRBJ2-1	TGTGCCAGCACTATTGACTATCATCAGCAGTTCTTC	CASTIDYHQQFF
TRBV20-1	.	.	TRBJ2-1	TGCAGTGCTAGATCCTGGAGATCCTACAATGAGCAGTTCTTC	CSARSWRSYNEQFF
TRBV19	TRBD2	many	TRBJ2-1	TGTGCCAGTAGGATAGTTGAAGCGGGGGGGATTTATGAGCAGTTCTTC	CASRIVEAGGIYEQFF